Presented here are 17 T cell receptor beta chains from one specimen sequenced in a study of cytomegalovirus exposure and HLA in healthy donors. PCR primers comprised 60 Vbeta and 13 Jbeta primers. TCRdb's table, derived via immunoSEQ multiplex PCR, lists solely in-frame clones and lacks some. The sample yields about 82,000 clones, around four fifths seen once. Sequences were obtained from PBMCs. Source of these receptors: a woman aged 45-59 years in good health and CMV-seropositive.

J is TRBJ2-7 and V is TRBV29-1; no clear D gene. The CDR3 sequence is 13 residues long. V was pared by 2 bases and J by 0 bases, with 8 bases between. Per germline, CDR1 SQVTM and CDR2 ANQGSEA. Here the CDR3 DNA reads TGCAGCGTTGAACAGGCAGACTCCTACGAGCAGTACTTC. Encoded protein: CSVEQADSYEQYF.

The chain couples TRBV2 to TRBJ1-1, with D hard to call. The CDR3 runs 15 residues. The germline V gene has CDR1 SNHLY and CDR2 FYNNEI. The V and J ends lost 5 bases and 2 bases respectively, with 15 bases between them. The chain's CDR3 is CASSLQVLSNTEAFF. The CDR3 DNA reads as TGTGCCAGCAGTCTCCAGGTCCTAAGCAACACTGAAGCTTTCTTT.

This clone showed up just a few times. This chain links TRBV6-1 with TRBJ2-7, with 7 bases that match TRBD1. V gave up 0 bases and J gave up 5 bases; unmatched junction bases: 7. The CDR3 consists of 15 residues. Germline V gives CDR1 MNHNS, CDR2 SASEGT. CDR3 amino acids: CASSEALTGSHEQYF. Written as DNA, the CDR3 is TGTGCCAGCAGTGAAGCCTTGACAGGGTCACACGAGCAGTACTTC.

The rearrangement uses TRBV30 and TRBJ1-1; a possible D gene is TRBD1 (5 bases). Trimming shortened V by 0 bases and J by 6 bases, and 8 bases separated the two germline ends. The germline CDR1 and CDR2 sequences are GTSNPN and SVGIG (reference sequence). The CDR3 is 12 amino acids. Here the CDR3 DNA reads TGTGCCTGGAGTGTCCGACAGCCTGAAGCTTTCTTT. Encoded protein: CAWSVRQPEAFF.

The table lists this clone with a few counts. The chain is built from TRBV6-5 and TRBJ2-1; D not certain. In germline, CDR1 is MNHEY, CDR2 SVGAGI. There are 14 residues in the CDR3. V was cut by 0 bases and J by 6 bases, with 9 bases left in between. In DNA, the CDR3 is TGTGCCAGCAGTTACTCAGGCAGGTCCAATGAGCAGTTCTTC. Translated: CASSYSGRSNEQFF.

J is TRBJ2-7 and V is TRBV6-5; possibly TRBD1 for D (6 bases). The CDR3 spans 15 residues. The ends were cut back, 7 bases at V and 3 bases at J, with 19 bases in the middle. Germline V CDR1 and CDR2: MNHEY, SVGAGI. The CDR3 region is CASTAPGVGFYEQYF. The CDR3 region has the DNA TGTGCCAGCACCGCCCCAGGGGTTGGATTCTACGAGCAGTACTTC.

The V gene is TRBV7-9, the J gene TRBJ1-6; D not resolved. The CDR3 length is 14 residues. The germline V and J ends were trimmed by 1 base and 7 bases, with 8 bases remaining between them. Per germline, CDR1 SEHNR and CDR2 FQNEAQ (reference sequence). DNA for the CDR3: TGTGCCAGCAGCTTAGAGGCGGAGAATTCACCCCTCCACTTT. It encodes CASSLEAENSPLHF.

This rearrangement joins TRBV28 to TRBJ1-5; a weak D match, TRBD1 (6 bases). The CDR3 length is 14 residues. Germline V CDR1 and CDR2: MDHEN, SYDVKM. V was trimmed by 6 bases and J by 7 bases, leaving 16 bases between them. CDR3 sequence (DNA): TGTGCCAGCAGGCTGGGGGGGGGCGGGCAGCCCCAGCATTTT. Its protein is CASRLGGGGQPQHF.

On this clone: This sample includes further DNA sequences coding for the same CDR3. The chain joins TRBV30 to TRBJ2-3; 12 nucleotides agree with TRBD2. After removal of 1 base from V and 6 bases from J, the junction contained 5 bases not matched to a gene. The CDR3 is 15 amino acids. Germline CDR1 is GTSNPN and CDR2 is SVGIG (reference sequence). Written as DNA, the CDR3 is TGTGCCTGGAGTGCCCTAGCGGGAGGGAGGGATACGCAGTATTTT. This sequence encodes CAWSALAGGRDTQYF.

This chain joins TRBV6-5 and TRBJ2-7, with 7 bases lining up with TRBD2. The V and J ends lost 6 bases and 2 bases, in that order; junction bases with no gene match: 4. CDR1 MNHEY and CDR2 SVGAGI come from the germline V gene. The CDR3 has 13 residues. CDR3 DNA sequence: TGTGCCAGCAGACGCGGGGGACCCTACGAGCAGTACTTC. It translates to CASRRGGPYEQYF.

The rearrangement links TRBV7-6 to TRBJ2-5; a possible D gene is TRBD1 (6 bases). V lost 1 base to trimming and J lost 5 bases, with 17 bases between them. Germline V lookup: CDR1 SGHVS, CDR2 FNYEAQ. This CDR3 region has 16 residues. CDR3 nucleotide sequence: TGTGCCAGCAGCTTAGTTTCTGCAGGGGAAGAGGAGACCCAGTACTTC. Encoded protein: CASSLVSAGEEETQYF.

The V call is TRBV5-1, the J call TRBJ1-1; 7 positions match TRBD1. Germline assignment: CDR1 SGHRS and CDR2 YFSETQ. V gave up 4 bases and J gave up 1 base; unmatched junction bases: 4. CDR3 size: 14 residues. CDR3 sequence reads: CASSAQGGNTEAFF. The CDR3 coding sequence is TGCGCCAGCAGCGCGCAGGGGGGGAACACTGAAGCTTTCTTT. The full variable domain, its missing parts supplied by reference TRBV5-1 and TRBJ1-1, is KAGVTQTPRYLIKTRGQQVTLSCSPISGHRSVSWYQQTPGQGLQFLFEYFSETQRNKGNFPGRFSGRQFSNSRSEMNVSTLELGDSALYLCASSAQGGNTEAFFGQGTRLTVV.

This sequence joins TRBV28 and TRBJ1-5; D is perhaps TRBD1 (6 bases). Trimming stripped 6 bases from V and 1 base from J, with 16 bases between. CDR1 MDHEN and CDR2 SYDVKM come from the germline V gene. The CDR3 consists of 16 residues. CDR3 coding DNA: TGTGCCAGCAGGTACTATTTGGGGGCAAGCAATCAGCCCCAGCATTTT. Protein sequence: CASRYYLGASNQPQHF.

This rearrangement joins TRBV7-3 to TRBJ2-2; TRBD1 agrees at 8 bases. V was pared by 2 bases and J by 3 bases, with 2 bases of the junction left unmatched. CDR3 length: 15 amino acids. Germline V gives CDR1 SGHTA, CDR2 FQGTGA. The CDR3 loop is CASSLSGQDTGELFF. CDR3 in DNA: TGTGCCAGCAGCTTATCGGGACAGGACACCGGGGAGCTGTTTTTT. Variable domain in full (rest from reference TRBV7-3 and TRBJ2-2): GAGVSQTPSNKVTEKGKYVELRCDPISGHTALYWYRQSLGQGPEFLIYFQGTGAADDSGLPNDRFFAVRPEGSVSTLKIQRTERGDSAVYLCASSLSGQDTGELFFGEGSRLTVL.

The chain links TRBV5-4 to TRBJ2-5; 7 positions agree with TRBD1. V shed 3 bases, J shed 12 bases, and the junction held 17 bases outside the gene matches. This CDR3 has 15 amino acids. The germline V gene encodes CDR1 SGHNT and CDR2 YYREEE (reference sequence). The CDR3 sequence: CASSSLRDRDQFEYF. CDR3 sequence (DNA): TGTGCCAGCAGCTCGCTCCGGGACAGAGACCAGTTTGAGTACTTC.

The V call is TRBV7-8, the J call TRBJ2-3; D ambiguous. The CDR3 sequence is 14 residues long. Trimming removed 5 bases at V and 0 bases at J, with 9 bases between. CDR1 and CDR2 from the germline V gene are SGHVS and FQNEAQ. CDR3 in amino acids: CASSPSFSTDTQYF. As DNA, the CDR3 is TGTGCCAGCAGCCCGTCCTTTAGCACAGATACGCAGTATTTT.

V usage is TRBV9 and J usage is TRBJ2-1; the match to TRBD1 covers 9 bases. With 2 bases clipped from V and 1 base from J, the junction kept 10 bases outside the gene matches. Germline loops: CDR1 SGDLS, CDR2 YYNGEE. This CDR3 has 18 residues. CDR3 nucleotide sequence: TGTGCCAGCAGCGTTGCCGGGACAGGGTTTGGTTCCTACAATGAGCAGTTCTTC. Its translation: CASSVAGTGFGSYNEQFF.